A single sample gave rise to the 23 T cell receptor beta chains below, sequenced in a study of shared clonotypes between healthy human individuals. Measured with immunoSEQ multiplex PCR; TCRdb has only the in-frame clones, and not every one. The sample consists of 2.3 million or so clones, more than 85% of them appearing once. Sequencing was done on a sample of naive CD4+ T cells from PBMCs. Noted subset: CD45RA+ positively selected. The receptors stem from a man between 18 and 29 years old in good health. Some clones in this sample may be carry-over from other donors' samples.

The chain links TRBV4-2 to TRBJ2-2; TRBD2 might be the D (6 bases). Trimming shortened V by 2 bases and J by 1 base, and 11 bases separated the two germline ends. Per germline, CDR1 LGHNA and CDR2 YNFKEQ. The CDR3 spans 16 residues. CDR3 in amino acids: CASSQLKGGNTGELFF. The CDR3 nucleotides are TGTGCCAGCAGCCAACTGAAGGGAGGGAACACCGGGGAGCTGTTTTTT.

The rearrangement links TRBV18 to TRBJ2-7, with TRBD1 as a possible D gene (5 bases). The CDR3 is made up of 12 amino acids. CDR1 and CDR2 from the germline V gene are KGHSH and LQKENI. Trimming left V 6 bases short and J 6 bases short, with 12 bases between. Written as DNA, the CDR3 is TGTGCCAGCTCGCTCAGGGTGGGCGAGCAGTACTTC. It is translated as CASSLRVGEQYF.

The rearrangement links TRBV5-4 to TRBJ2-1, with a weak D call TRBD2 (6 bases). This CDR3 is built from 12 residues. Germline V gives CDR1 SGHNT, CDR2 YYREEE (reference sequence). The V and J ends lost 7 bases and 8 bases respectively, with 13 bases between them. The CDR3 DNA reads TGTGCCAGCCGCGGGATCTCAGATGAGCAGTTCTTC. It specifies CASRGISDEQFF.

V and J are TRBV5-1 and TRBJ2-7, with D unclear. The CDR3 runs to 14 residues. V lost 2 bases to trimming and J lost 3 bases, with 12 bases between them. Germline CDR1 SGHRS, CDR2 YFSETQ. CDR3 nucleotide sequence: TGCGCCAGCAGCTTTAGAGAGAGCCACTACGAGCAGTACTTC. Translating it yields CASSFRESHYEQYF.

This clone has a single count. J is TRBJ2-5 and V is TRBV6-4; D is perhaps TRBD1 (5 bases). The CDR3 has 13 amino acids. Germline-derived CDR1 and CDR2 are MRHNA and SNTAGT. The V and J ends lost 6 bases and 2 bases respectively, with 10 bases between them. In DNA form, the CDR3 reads TGTGCCAGCAGCCAGGGTGAACAAGAGACCCAGTACTTC. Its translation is CASSQGEQETQYF.

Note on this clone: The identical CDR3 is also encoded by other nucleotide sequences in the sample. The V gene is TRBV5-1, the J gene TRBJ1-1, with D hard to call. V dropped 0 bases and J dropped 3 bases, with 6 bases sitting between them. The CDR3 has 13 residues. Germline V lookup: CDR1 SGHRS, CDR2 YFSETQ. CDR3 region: CASSLEVDTEAFF. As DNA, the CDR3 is TGCGCCAGCAGCTTGGAAGTAGACACTGAAGCTTTCTTT.

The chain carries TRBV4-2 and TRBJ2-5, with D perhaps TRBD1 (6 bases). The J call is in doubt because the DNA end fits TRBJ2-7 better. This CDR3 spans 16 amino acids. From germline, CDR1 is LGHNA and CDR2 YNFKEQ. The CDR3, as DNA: TGTGCCAGCAGCCAAGAAATGAGGACAGTTTCCTACGAGCAGTACTTC. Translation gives CASSQEMRTVSYEQYF.

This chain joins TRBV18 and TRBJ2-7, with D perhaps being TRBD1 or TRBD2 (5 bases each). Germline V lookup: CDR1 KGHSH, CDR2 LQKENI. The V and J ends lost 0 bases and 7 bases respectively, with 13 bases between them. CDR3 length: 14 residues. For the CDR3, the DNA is TGTGCCAGCTCACCACCGGGACGGCTACGAGAGCAGTACTTC. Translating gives CASSPPGRLREQYF. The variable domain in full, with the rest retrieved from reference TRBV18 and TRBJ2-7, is NAGVMQNPRHLVRRRGQEARLRCSPMKGHSHVYWYRQLPEEGLKFMVYLQKENIIDESGMPKERFSAEFPKEGPSILRIQQVVRGDSAAYFCASSPPGRLREQYFGPGTRLTVT.

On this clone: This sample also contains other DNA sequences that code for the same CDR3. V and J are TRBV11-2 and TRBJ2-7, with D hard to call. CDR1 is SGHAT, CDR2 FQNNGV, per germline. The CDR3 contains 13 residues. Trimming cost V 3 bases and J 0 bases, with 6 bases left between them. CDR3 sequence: CASSLGNSYEQYF. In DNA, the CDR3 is TGTGCCAGCAGCTTGGGCAACTCCTACGAGCAGTACTTC. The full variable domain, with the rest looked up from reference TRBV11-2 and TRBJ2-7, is EAGVAQSPRYKIIEKRQSVAFWCNPISGHATLYWYQQILGQGPKLLIQFQNNGVVDDSQLPKDRFSAERLKGVDSTLKIQPAKLEDSAVYLCASSLGNSYEQYFGPGTRLTVT.

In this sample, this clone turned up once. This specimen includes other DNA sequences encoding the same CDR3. As DNA, the CDR3 is TGCAGCGTTGCCTCGAGAGGGGATGAGCAGTTCTTC. Protein: CSVASRGDEQFF. This chain uses TRBV29-1 with TRBJ2-1, with D perhaps given as TRBD1 or TRBD2 (5 bases each). The CDR3 totals 12 residues. V was trimmed by 4 bases and J by 8 bases, leaving 12 bases between them. Germline-derived CDR1 and CDR2 are SQVTM and ANQGSEA.

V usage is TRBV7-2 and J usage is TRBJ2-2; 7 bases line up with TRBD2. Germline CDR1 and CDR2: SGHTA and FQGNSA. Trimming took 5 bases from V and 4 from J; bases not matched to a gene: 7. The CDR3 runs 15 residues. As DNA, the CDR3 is TGTGCCAGCAGCCCGTGGGGGAGGGGCACCGGGGAGCTGTTTTTT. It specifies CASSPWGRGTGELFF.

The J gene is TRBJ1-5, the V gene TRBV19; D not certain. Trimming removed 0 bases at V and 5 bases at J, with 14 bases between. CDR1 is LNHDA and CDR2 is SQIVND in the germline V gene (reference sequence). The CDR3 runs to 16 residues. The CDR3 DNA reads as TGTGCCAGTAGTATAGATCAAGGGATAGTACATCAGCCCCAGCATTTT. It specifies CASSIDQGIVHQPQHF.

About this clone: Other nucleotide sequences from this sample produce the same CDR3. This chain's CDR3 is CASSLNYGYTF. CDR3 nucleotides: TGTGCCAGCAGCTTAAACTATGGCTACACCTTC. The rearrangement links TRBV7-2 to TRBJ1-2; D ambiguous. With 2 bases removed from V and 2 bases from J, the gap between germline ends came to 0 bases. The germline V gene encodes CDR1 SGHTA and CDR2 FQGNSA. The length of the CDR3 is 11 residues.

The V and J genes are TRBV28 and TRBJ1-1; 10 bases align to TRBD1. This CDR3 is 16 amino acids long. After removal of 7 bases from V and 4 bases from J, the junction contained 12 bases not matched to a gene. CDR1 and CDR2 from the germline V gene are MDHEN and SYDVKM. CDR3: CASTSFGRTGGTEAFF. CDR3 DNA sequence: TGTGCCAGCACCTCGTTCGGTCGGACAGGGGGCACTGAAGCTTTCTTT.

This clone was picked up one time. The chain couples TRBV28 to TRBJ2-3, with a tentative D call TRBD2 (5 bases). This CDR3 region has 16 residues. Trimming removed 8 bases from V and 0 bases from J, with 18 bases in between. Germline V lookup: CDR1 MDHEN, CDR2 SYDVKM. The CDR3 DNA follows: TGTGCCAGCCCTCCCCCCGGGAAGCGGAGCACAGATACGCAGTATTTT. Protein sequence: CASPPPGKRSTDTQYF.

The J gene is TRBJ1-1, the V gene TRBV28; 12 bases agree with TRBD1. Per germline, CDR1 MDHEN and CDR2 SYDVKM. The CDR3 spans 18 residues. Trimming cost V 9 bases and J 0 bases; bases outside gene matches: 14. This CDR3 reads CASRPGQGAPVMNTEAFF. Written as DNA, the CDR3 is TGTGCCAGTAGACCGGGACAGGGGGCGCCGGTTATGAACACTGAAGCTTTCTTT.

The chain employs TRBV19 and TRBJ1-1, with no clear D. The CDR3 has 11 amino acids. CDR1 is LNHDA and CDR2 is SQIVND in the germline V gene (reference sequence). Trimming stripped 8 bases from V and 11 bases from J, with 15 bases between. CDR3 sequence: CASAYLRSAFF. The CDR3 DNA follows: TGTGCCAGTGCTTACCTCAGGAGTGCTTTCTTT.

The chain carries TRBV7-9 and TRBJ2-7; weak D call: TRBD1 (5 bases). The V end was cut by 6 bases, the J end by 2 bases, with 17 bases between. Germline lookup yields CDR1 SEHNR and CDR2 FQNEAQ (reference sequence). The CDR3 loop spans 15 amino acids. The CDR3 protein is CASSQGATETYEQYF. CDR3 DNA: TGTGCCAGCAGTCAAGGGGCTACCGAAACCTACGAGCAGTACTTC.

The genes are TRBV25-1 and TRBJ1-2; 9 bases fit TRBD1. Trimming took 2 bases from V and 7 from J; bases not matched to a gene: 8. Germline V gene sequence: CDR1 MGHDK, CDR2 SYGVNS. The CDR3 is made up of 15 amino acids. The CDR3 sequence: CASSEPGQGNGGYTF. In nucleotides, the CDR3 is TGTGCCAGCAGTGAACCCGGACAGGGGAATGGTGGCTACACCTTC.

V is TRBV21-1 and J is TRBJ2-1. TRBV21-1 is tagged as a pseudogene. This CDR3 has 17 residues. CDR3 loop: CASSMSSEDGPYNEQFF. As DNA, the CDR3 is TGTGCCAGCAGCATGAGTTCGGAAGACGGGCCCTACAATGAGCAGTTCTTC.

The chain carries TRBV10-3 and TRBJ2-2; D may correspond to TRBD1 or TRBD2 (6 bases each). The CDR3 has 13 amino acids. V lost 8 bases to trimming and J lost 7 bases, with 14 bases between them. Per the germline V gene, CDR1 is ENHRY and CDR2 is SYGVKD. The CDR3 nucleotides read TGTGCCATCGGGAACAGGGAGGACGGGGAGCTGTTTTTT. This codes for CAIGNREDGELFF.

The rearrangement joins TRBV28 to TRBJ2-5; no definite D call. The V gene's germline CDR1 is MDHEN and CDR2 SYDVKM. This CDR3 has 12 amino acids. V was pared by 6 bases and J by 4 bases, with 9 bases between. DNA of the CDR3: TGTGCCAGCAGCGACGGGCGAGAGACCCAGTACTTC. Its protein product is CASSDGRETQYF.

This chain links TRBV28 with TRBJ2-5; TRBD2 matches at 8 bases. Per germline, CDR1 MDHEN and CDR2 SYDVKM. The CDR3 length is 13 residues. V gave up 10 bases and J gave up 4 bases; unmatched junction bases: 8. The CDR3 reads CATTGLAGETQYF. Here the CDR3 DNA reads TGTGCCACAACGGGGCTAGCGGGAGAGACCCAGTACTTC. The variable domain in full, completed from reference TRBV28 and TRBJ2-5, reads DVKVTQSSRYLVKRTGEKVFLECVQDMDHENMFWYRQDPGLGLRLIYFSYDVKMKEKGDIPEGYSVSREKKERFSLILESASTNQTSMYLCATTGLAGETQYFGPGTRLLVL.